This T cell receptor (beta chain) was retrieved from a study of OX40 agonist ivuxolimab in advanced cancers. Study outcomes and limitations: Antigen specificity was not determined for the expanded peripheral T cells. Clonal expansion was among the lowest in partial responders at 0.1-3.0 mg/kg, especially CD8+.

As concerns this clone: Antigen: not known.

The data were produced by immunoSEQ multiplex PCR, yet TCRdb's version contains in-frame clones alone and is incomplete. Of 50,000 to 60,000 clones in the sample, roughly nine tenths were seen once. The V gene lost 3 bases and the J gene lost 2 bases, with 8 bases spanning the gap. The germline gives CDR1 MNHNS, CDR2 SASEGT. The CDR3 consists of 13 residues. This clonotype was sampled from an adult with an advanced solid tumor such as melanoma, head and neck, liver or kidney cancer. The chain carries TRBV6-1 and TRBJ2-7; D may be TRBD1 (5 bases). The sequences come from CD4+ or CD8+ T cells sorted from blood, collected in a trial of the OX40 agonist ivuxolimab. CDR3 amino acids: CASSDDSPYEQYF. In DNA, the CDR3 is TGTGCCAGCAGTGACGACAGCCCCTACGAGCAGTACTTC.